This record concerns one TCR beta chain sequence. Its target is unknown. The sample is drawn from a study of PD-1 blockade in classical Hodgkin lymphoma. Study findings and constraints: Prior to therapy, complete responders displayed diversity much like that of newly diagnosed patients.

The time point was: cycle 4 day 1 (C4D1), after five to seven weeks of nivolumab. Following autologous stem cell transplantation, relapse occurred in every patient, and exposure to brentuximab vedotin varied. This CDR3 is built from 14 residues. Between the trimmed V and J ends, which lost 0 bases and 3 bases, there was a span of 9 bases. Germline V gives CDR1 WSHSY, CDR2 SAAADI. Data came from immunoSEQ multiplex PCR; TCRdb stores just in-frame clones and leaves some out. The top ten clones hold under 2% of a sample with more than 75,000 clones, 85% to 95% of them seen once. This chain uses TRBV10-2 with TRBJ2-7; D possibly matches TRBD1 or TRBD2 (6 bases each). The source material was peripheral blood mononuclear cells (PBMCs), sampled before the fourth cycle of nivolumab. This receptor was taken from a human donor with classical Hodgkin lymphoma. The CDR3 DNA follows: TGCGCCAGCAGTGAGTCGGAGGGGGACTACGAGCAGTACTTC. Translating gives CASSESEGDYEQYF.